Included here is one T cell receptor (beta chain) sequence, with context. This CDR3 region has 14 residues. Germline V gene sequence: CDR1 MDHEN, CDR2 SYDVKM. With 8 bases removed from V and 4 bases from J, the gap between germline ends came to 17 bases. These data originate in a study of technical replicates of blood from a handful of donors. Libraries were prepared by immunoSEQ multiplex PCR; TCRdb keeps only in-frame clonotypes and omits some of them. The sample lists about 90,000 clones; 85% to 95% were seen once. The receptor was derived from a human donor in good health. Sample: T cells isolated from PBMCs. This chain links TRBV28 with TRBJ1-2; D gene unclear. The CDR3 DNA is TGTGCCAGCCGTCGAAGAGATGGAGGCTATGGCTACACCTTC. Translating gives CASRRRDGGYGYTF.